This is a list of T cell receptor beta chains from one sample in a study of blood T cell repertoires in COVID-19. Sequencing used immunoSEQ multiplex PCR; TCRdb keeps in-frame clones, though not all of them. The sample records approximately 290,000 clones, around 90% being singletons. Source material: PBMCs or T cells enriched from blood (not recorded which). These TCRs come from a woman aged 18-29 years with acute COVID-19. Both conserved end residues are trimmed from each CDR3. D genes are given only for firm matches.

cdr3_length: 12
v_call: TRBV6-5
d_call: .
j_call: TRBJ1-5
cdr3_aa: ASRGLYSNQPQH

cdr3_length: 14
v_call: TRBV25-1
d_call: TRBD1
j_call: TRBJ1-2
cdr3_aa: ASRSTGTGNSYGYT

cdr3_length: 16
v_call: TRBV24-1
d_call: TRBD1
j_call: TRBJ2-5
cdr3_aa: ATSDPVDRALGQETQY

cdr3_length: 14
v_call: TRBV9
d_call: .
j_call: TRBJ2-7
cdr3_aa: ASSVEIAESSYEQY

cdr3_length: 16
v_call: TRBV7-8
d_call: .
j_call: TRBJ1-4
cdr3_aa: ASSQSTGLVTPNEKLF

cdr3_length: 12
v_call: TRBV24-1
d_call: TRBD1
j_call: TRBJ2-2
cdr3_aa: ATSDRDRGGELF

cdr3_length: 14
v_call: TRBV6-1
d_call: TRBD1
j_call: TRBJ2-7
cdr3_aa: ASSEDRTGGGYEQY

cdr3_length: 12
v_call: TRBV28
d_call: TRBD1
j_call: TRBJ1-1
cdr3_aa: ASSSGQLNTEAF

cdr3_length: 12
v_call: TRBV15
d_call: .
j_call: TRBJ1-2
cdr3_aa: ATSPRGGYYGYT

cdr3_length: 13
v_call: TRBV9
d_call: TRBD1
j_call: TRBJ1-2
cdr3_aa: ASSEVGDSRYGYT

cdr3_length: 12
v_call: TRBV14
d_call: .
j_call: TRBJ2-7
cdr3_aa: ASWGGHFSDEQY

cdr3_length: 13
v_call: TRBV5-4
d_call: TRBD2
j_call: TRBJ2-3
cdr3_aa: ASSLKTSGTDTQY

cdr3_length: 13
v_call: TRBV3-1/TRBV3-2
d_call: .
j_call: TRBJ2-3
cdr3_aa: ASSRTGTLADTQY

cdr3_length: 13
v_call: TRBV27
d_call: TRBD1
j_call: TRBJ1-1
cdr3_aa: ASSLSPGGNTEAF

cdr3_length: 11
v_call: TRBV6-5
d_call: TRBD1
j_call: TRBJ1-2
cdr3_aa: ASTDRGRAGYT

cdr3_length: 13
v_call: TRBV9
d_call: .
j_call: TRBJ1-3
cdr3_aa: ASSAQAISGNTIY

cdr3_length: 8
v_call: TRBV11-2
d_call: .
j_call: TRBJ1-2
cdr3_aa: ASSGIEDT

cdr3_length: 11
v_call: TRBV6-5
d_call: .
j_call: TRBJ1-1
cdr3_aa: ASSYQIRGEAF

cdr3_length: 15
v_call: TRBV10-3
d_call: TRBD1
j_call: TRBJ1-5
cdr3_aa: AISEQNVQGSNQPQH

cdr3_length: 14
v_call: TRBV7-2
d_call: .
j_call: TRBJ1-5
cdr3_aa: ASSLQGGLSNQPQH